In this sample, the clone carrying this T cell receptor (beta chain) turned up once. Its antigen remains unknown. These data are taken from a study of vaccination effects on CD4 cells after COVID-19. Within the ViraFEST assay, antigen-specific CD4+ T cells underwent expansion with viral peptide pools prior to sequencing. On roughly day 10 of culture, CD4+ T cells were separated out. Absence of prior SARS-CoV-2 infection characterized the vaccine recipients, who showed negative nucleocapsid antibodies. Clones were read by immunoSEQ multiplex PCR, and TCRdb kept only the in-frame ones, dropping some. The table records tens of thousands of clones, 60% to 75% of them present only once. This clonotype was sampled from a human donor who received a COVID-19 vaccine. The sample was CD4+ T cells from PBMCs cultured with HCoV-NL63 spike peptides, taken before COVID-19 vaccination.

The CDR3 here is CASSDENTEAFF. The CDR3 DNA is TGCGCCAGCAGTGATGAGAACACTGAAGCTTTCTTT. The V gene is TRBV10-2, the J gene TRBJ1-1, with D uncertain. Germline assignment: CDR1 WSHSY and CDR2 SAAADI. The CDR3 sequence is 12 residues long. V lost 3 bases and J lost 1, with 3 bases in between.